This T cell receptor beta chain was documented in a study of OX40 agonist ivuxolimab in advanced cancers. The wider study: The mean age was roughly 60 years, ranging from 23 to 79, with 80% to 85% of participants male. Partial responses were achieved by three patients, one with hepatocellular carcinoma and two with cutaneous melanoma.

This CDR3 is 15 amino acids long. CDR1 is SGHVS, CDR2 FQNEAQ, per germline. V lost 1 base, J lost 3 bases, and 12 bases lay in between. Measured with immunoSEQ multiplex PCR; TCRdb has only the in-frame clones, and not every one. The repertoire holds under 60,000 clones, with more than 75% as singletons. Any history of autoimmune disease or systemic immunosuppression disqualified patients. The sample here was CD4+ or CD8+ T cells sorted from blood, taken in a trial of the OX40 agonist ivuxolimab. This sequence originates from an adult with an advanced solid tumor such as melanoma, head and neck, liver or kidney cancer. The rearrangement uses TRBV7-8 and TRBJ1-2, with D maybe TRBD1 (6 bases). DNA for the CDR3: TGTGCCAGCAGCTTAGAGGGGGGAACGGACTATGGCTACACCTTC. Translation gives CASSLEGGTDYGYTF.